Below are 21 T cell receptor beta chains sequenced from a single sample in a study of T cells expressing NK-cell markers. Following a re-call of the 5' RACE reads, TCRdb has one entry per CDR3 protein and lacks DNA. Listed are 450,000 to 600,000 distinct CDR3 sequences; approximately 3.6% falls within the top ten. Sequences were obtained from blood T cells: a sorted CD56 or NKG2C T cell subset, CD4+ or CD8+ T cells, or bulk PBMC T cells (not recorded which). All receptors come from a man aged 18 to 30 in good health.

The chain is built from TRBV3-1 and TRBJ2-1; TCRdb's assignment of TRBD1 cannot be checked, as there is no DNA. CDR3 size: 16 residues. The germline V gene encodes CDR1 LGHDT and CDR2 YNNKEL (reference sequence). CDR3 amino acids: CASSLARGQSYNEQFF.

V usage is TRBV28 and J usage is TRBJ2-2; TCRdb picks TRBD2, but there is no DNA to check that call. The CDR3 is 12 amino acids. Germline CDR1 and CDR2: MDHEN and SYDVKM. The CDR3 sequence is CAARENTGELFF.

The CDR3 spells CASSSGTSGEKLFF. The chain carries TRBV12-3 or TRBV12-4 and TRBJ1-4; TCRdb lists TRBD1, though no DNA is available to test this call. The CDR3 extends over 14 amino acids.

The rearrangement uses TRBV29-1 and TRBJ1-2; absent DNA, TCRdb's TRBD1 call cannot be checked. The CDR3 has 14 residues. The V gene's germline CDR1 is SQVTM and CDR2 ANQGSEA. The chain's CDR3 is CSVEFPGANYGYTF.

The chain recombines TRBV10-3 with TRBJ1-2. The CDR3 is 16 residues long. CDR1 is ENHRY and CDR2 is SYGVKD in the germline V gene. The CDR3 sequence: CAISESLRVWDYGYTF.

The CDR3 loop reads CASSRFPGTSGRGYEQYF. The chain carries TRBV5-1 and TRBJ2-7; TCRdb's D gene call, TRBD2, goes unchecked for lack of DNA. The CDR3 contains 18 residues. Germline V gene data show CDR1 as SGHRS and CDR2 as YFSETQ.

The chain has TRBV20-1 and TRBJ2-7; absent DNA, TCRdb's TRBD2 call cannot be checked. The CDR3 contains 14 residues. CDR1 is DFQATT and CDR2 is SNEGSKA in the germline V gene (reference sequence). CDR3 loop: CSAALAPISYEQYF.

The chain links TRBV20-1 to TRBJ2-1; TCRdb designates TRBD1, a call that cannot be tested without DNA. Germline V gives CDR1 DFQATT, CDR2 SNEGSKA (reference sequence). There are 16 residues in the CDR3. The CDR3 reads CSARDGGRENYNEQFF.

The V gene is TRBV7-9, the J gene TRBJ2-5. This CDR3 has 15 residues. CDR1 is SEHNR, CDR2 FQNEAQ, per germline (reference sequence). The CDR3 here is CASSVVSVFQETQYF.

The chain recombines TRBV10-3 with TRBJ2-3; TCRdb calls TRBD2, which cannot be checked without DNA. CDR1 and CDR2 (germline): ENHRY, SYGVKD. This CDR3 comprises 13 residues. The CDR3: CATYTEEADTQYF.

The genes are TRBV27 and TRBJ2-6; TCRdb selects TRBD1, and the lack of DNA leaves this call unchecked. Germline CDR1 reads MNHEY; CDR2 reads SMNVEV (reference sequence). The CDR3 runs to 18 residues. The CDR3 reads CASRGQGVSPSGANVLTF.

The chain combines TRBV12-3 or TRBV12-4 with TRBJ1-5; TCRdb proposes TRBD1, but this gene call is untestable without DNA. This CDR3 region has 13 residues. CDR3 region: CASSSGQNQPQHF.

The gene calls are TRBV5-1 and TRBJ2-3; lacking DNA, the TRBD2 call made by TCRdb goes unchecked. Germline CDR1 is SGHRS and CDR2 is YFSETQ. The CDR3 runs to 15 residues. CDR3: CASSLGGGSTDTQYF.

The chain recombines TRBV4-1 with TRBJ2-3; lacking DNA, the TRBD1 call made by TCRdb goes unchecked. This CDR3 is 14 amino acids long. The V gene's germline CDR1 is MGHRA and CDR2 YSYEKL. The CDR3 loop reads CASSQDGRPTTQYF.

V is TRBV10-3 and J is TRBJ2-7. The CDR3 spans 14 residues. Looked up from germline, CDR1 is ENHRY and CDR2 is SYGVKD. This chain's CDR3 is CAISASGSSYEQYF.

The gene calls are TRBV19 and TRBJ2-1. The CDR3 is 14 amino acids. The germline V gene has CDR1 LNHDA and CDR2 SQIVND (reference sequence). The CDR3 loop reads CASSIAGIGNEQFF.

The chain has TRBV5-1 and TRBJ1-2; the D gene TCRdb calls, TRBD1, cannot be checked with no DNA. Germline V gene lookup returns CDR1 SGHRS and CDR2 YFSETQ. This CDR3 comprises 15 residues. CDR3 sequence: CASSLEGGMGYGYTF. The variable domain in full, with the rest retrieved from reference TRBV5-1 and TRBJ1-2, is KAGVTQTPRYLIKTRGQQVTLSCSPISGHRSVSWYQQTPGQGLQFLFEYFSETQRNKGNFPGRFSGRQFSNSRSEMNVSTLELGDSALYLCASSLEGGMGYGYTFGSGTRLTVV.

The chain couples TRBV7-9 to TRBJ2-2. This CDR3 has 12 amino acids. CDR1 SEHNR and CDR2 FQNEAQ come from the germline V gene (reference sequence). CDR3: CASSFLTEELFF.

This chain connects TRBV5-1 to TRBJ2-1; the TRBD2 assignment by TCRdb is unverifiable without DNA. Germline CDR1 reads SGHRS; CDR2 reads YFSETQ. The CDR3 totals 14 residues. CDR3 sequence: CASSAGLVSREQFF.

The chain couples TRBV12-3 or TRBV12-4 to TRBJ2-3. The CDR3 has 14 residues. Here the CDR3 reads CASSPDGSTDTQYF.

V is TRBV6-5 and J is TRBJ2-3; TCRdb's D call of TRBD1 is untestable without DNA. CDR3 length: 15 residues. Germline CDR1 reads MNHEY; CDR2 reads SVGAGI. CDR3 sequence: CASSYEGQNTDTQYF.